This T cell receptor beta chain was identified during a study of OX40 agonist ivuxolimab in advanced cancers. Across the study: The patients received agonistic anti-OX40 (CD134) antibody ivuxolimab. A mean age of roughly 60 years, range about 20 to 85, was recorded, and 82.7% were male. Study-level points and caveats: Which antigen the expanded peripheral T cells recognized is unknown.

Libraries were prepared by immunoSEQ multiplex PCR; TCRdb keeps only in-frame clonotypes and omits some of them. Among roughly 19,000 clones listed, roughly 72% were seen once. V was cut by 7 bases and J by 0 bases, with 10 bases left in between. Germline CDR1 and CDR2: MDHEN and SYDVKM. This CDR3 has 14 amino acids. Comment on this clone: Its antigen is undetermined.

The material was CD4+ or CD8+ T cells sorted from blood, obtained in a trial of the OX40 agonist ivuxolimab. The chain combines TRBV28 with TRBJ1-5; D remains ambiguous. The TCR comes from an adult with an advanced solid tumor such as melanoma, head and neck, liver or kidney cancer. This CDR3 reads CASKNRYSNQPQHF. The DNA for the CDR3 is TGTGCCAGCAAAAACCGGTATAGCAATCAGCCCCAGCATTTT.